This record covers a single T cell receptor beta chain. Its specificity is unknown. Researchers made TCR beta libraries by using iRepertoire HTBI primers and running Arm-PCR on CDR3 regions. From the multiplex PCR reads, TCRdb called clonotypes with MiXCR, one entry per CDR3 protein. The table records about 360,000 distinct CDR3 sequences, roughly 16% of them present only once. The sample's time point: newly diagnosed GD, antithyroid drugs for less than 3 months. The authors made the TCR library using RNA they extracted from PBMCs. These data are taken from a study of regulatory T cells in long-lasting Graves disease. Study-level information: Antithyroid drugs had been taken under 3 months by newly diagnosed Graves' patients. Broader study findings: A reduction in accuracy may have resulted from the small sample size.

CDR3 length: 17 amino acids. Trimming took 4 bases from V and 4 from J; bases not matched to a gene: 10. Looked up from germline, CDR1 is SGHRS and CDR2 is YFSETQ. The sample also formed part of further work on T cells in Graves' hyperthyroidism and ophthalmopathy. Per that study: During a first-round RT-PCR of the TCR CDR3, the HTBI primer set was used.

The TCR was taken from a woman under 30 with Graves disease. This sequence joins TRBV5-1 and TRBJ2-2, with TRBD2 identical over 10 bases. The specimen comprised peripheral blood mononuclear cells (PBMCs), sampled at new diagnosis, from a patient treated with antithyroid drugs. The CDR3 protein is CASSLASGGRGTGELFF. CDR3 DNA sequence: TGCGCCAGCAGCCTGGCTAGCGGGGGTCGGGGCACCGGGGAGCTGTTTTTT. The complete variable domain, with remaining parts taken from reference TRBV5-1 and TRBJ2-2, reads KAGVTQTPRYLIKTRGQQVTLSCSPISGHRSVSWYQQTPGQGLQFLFEYFSETQRNKGNFPGRFSGRQFSNSRSEMNVSTLELGDSALYLCASSLASGGRGTGELFFGEGSRLTVL.